This TCR beta chain originates from a study of post-analysis software for immune sequencing data. General observations from the study: Versus controls, multiple sclerosis patients showed significantly lower diversity (normalized Chao1). Samples made in the same batch grouped tightly together by F measure.

This clonotype occurred a few times. The antigen is undetermined. Unique molecular identifiers featured in each of the TCR beta cDNA libraries. T cells numbering roughly 0.85 to 11 million gave rise to a few hundred thousand cDNA molecules. TCRdb recomputed calls from the PCR reads with MiXCR, one row per CDR3 protein. The data show over 700,000 distinct CDR3 sequences, roughly 27% seen once. Sequenced input: blood. The receptor was isolated from a girl aged 10-17 years with multiple sclerosis.

For the CDR3, the DNA is TGCAGTGCCAACGGAGGACAGAACAACGAGCAGTACTTC. This codes for CSANGGQNNEQYF. J is TRBJ2-7 and V is TRBV20-1; perhaps TRBD1 as D (6 bases). The CDR3 covers 13 residues. V was clipped by 6 bases and J by 5 bases, with 17 bases between them. Germline CDR1 is DFQATT and CDR2 is SNEGSKA (reference sequence).